This paragraph reports one TCR beta chain. Its antigen remains unidentified. The data belong to a study of cytomegalovirus exposure and HLA in healthy donors. Findings and caveats of the study: What TCR beta sequences reportedly achieved was accurate prediction of HLA-A and HLA-B alleles in most subjects. Donors were assumed by presence/absence analyses to have roughly uniform sequencing depth.

With 60 Vbeta and 13 Jbeta primers, the PCR was carried out. Clones were read by immunoSEQ multiplex PCR, and TCRdb kept only the in-frame ones, dropping some. The sample holds around 170,000 clones; about 80% are singletons and the top ten take around 1.9%. The CDR3 extends over 19 amino acids. The germline V gene encodes CDR1 SGHRS and CDR2 YFSETQ. V lost 3 bases, J lost 3 bases, and 21 bases stayed unmatched. The sequence was obtained from a woman between 25 and 40 years old in good health and CMV-seronegative. The J gene is TRBJ2-7, the V gene TRBV5-1; TRBD1 aligns across 7 bases. Input material: PBMCs. CDR3 in amino acids: CASSYVAIPGTANVYEQYF. The CDR3 nucleotides read TGCGCCAGCAGCTACGTGGCGATCCCCGGGACAGCAAACGTCTACGAGCAGTACTTC.